This T cell receptor (beta chain) is from a study of blood T cell repertoires in COVID-19. The assay was immunoSEQ multiplex PCR, and TCRdb's table has in-frame clones only and misses some. The sample carries over 90,000 clones, approximately 86% recorded once. The V gene lost 5 bases and the J gene lost 3 bases, with 12 bases spanning the gap. The CDR3 is 14 residues long. CDR1 and CDR2 (germline): SEHNR, FQNEAQ (reference sequence). This receptor was obtained from a man between 45 and 60 years old with active or convalescent COVID-19. The rearrangement joins TRBV7-9 to TRBJ2-3; D possibly corresponds to TRBD1 (7 bases). The sample was peripheral blood. This CDR3 is CASSLRGVTDTQYF. In DNA, the CDR3 is TGTGCCAGCAGCCTCAGGGGGGTAACAGATACGCAGTATTTT.